This T cell receptor (beta chain) was identified in a study of human T cells and chemical hapten exposure (dated by TCRdb to the early 2020s). For the study in its entirety: For sensitization, 2% DPC in acetone was applied to a 2 cm by 2 cm area of upper inner arm skin. Throughout the study period of roughly 24 weeks, patients also received therapeutic DPC doses to the scalp every week. Patch testing on the upper back used Finn chambers containing 0.01% DPC, with scoring done after 6 days according to International Contact Dermatitis Research Group standards. The patient cohort, mostly female, included alopecia areata with under or over 50% scalp involvement, alopecia totalis and alopecia universalis. Libraries were combined into a pool for sequencing, and differences in TCR yield between samples came mainly from small differences in library volumes within the pool. The study tracked peripheral blood TCR repertoire changes in vivo during primary and secondary sensitization to the hapten diphenylcyclopropenone (DPC) in alopecia patients. Patient blood was sampled pre-sensitization (week 0) and at 2, 6 and about 24 weeks after DPC sensitization. For TCR sequencing, blood came from 25 to 35 alopecia patients at anywhere from one to four time points (pre-sensitization, 2, 6 and 24 weeks).

Libraries were built with RACE. For sequencing, a NextSeq 500 was employed. Library preparation attached unique molecular identifiers to individual cDNA molecules for quantitative, reproducible TCR counting. Both TCR alpha and TCR beta chains were sequenced from each blood RNA sample. The source study handled its data this way. A median of approximately 100,000 TCRs per sample was observed, with a range of 23,224 to 690,600. V, J and CDR3 annotation of the TCR reads was performed with the Decombinator software suite. For the PS versus PT1 abundance plots, all samples were subsampled to the same number of TCRs (28,000). Expanded TCRs were defined as absent before sensitization and observed at least eight times at the 2-week time point. TCRdb's own reprocessing of the public reads used fastp at Q25 and MiXCR and kept productive beta chains. Duplicate CDR3 protein sequences are folded into a single record with the most common DNA and genes. The V and J calls and clone size are TCRdb's, not the authors'. For this sample there are about 190,000 distinct CDR3 sequences; about 25% appear just once. Together, the top ten hold around 2.5% of the sample.

This clonotype was counted once. What this receptor recognizes is not known. No clone much larger than this one lies a single base away; base qualities are absent. There are 19 amino acids in the CDR3, from cysteine to phenylalanine inclusive. Just CDR3 DNA is preserved here, 57 bases in frame from base 1. Reading the germline V gene (reference sequence) gives CDR1 MNHEY and CDR2 SMNVEV. V is cut back by 4 bases and J by 3 bases, with 12 bases in the junction unmatched. This specimen's time point label, per the study, means: patch test 3, about 24 weeks after DPC sensitization. The sample's treatment or condition, from its label and the paper: therapeutic diphenylcyclopropenone sensitization with weekly scalp DPC. At each patch-test visit, blood was drawn before the patch test was applied. To be eligible, patients had to be aged 18 to 70, diagnosed with alopecia and judged suitable for DPC therapy, while pregnant patients were excluded. Total RNA was extracted from unfractionated whole blood that had been collected in Tempus Blood RNA tubes.

The investigation overall reported the following: Patch test score correlated positively with the number of PT1 expanded TCRs, reaching significance at thresholds 8, 16 and 32 but not at 4. Compared with pre-sensitization or healthy control sets, expanded TCRs formed significantly more large CDR3 similarity clusters, which is consistent with antigen-driven responses. After repeated subsampling, the strength of the expansion versus patch-test correlation and the threshold at which it became significant changed. DPC sensitization did not change how many TCRs were above 1 in 1000 frequency, and no evidence was found of alterations in global repertoire structure. Alopecia, a presumed autoimmune disease, was present in all patients, so the immune response of the patients might differ from that of healthy individuals.

The sequence was collected from a woman aged 40 to 50 with alopecia areata. Some clones in this sample may be carry-over from other donors' samples. The chain couples TRBV27 to TRBJ2-6, with 10 bases matching TRBD1. The sequenced sample was whole blood, obtained in connection with sensitization to the hapten diphenylcyclopropenone (DPC). The CDR3 amino acid sequence is: CASSSTSGTGEVGANVLTF. The DNA sequence reads TGTGCCAGCAGTTCAACTTCCGGGACAGGGGAGGTTGGGGCCAACGTCCTGACTTTC.